One TCR beta chain is described in this entry. The antigen remains undetermined. This sample was taken from a study of T cell repertoires in cytomegalovirus infection. The CDR3 has 16 residues. The ends lost 6 bases at V and 0 bases at J; junction bases unmatched: 8. One entry per CDR3 protein, called by TCRdb with MiXCR from the reads. The data hold 450,000 to 550,000 distinct CDR3 sequences, with under 45% observed a single time. The J gene is TRBJ2-1, the V gene TRBV12-3 or TRBV12-4; 7 bases agree with TRBD1. The sequence derives from a human donor in good health (CMV status not recorded). Some clones in this sample may be carry-over from other donors' samples. This material consisted of cultured PBMCs, taken from culture after CMV antigen stimulation. CDR3 in DNA: TGTGCCAGCAGGGGACAGTCCGAAAGCTCCTACAATGAGCAGTTCTTC. Translation: CASRGQSESSYNEQFF.